Below, 28 T cell receptor beta chains from the same sample are listed, as sequenced in a study of shared clonotypes between healthy human individuals. The repertoire was sequenced with immunoSEQ multiplex PCR; TCRdb's copy has only in-frame clones and lacks some. The sample has over a million clones, roughly 97% seen once. Sequences were obtained from naive CD4+ T cells sorted from blood. Noted subset: CD45RA+ positively selected. The receptor set was obtained from a man aged 30-40 years in good health.

This clone has a single count. V gene TRBV9 combines with J gene TRBJ2-1, with D perhaps matching TRBD1 or TRBD2 (5 bases each). The CDR3 runs 16 residues. Germline V gives CDR1 SGDLS, CDR2 YYNGEE. The germline V and J ends were trimmed by 0 bases and 8 bases, with 18 bases remaining between them. Here the CDR3 DNA reads TGTGCCAGCAGCGTAGGGATTGGGGCGGGCGACGATGAGCAGTTCTTC. It is translated as CASSVGIGAGDDEQFF.

A single count supports this clone. The chain carries TRBV11-2 and TRBJ2-3; D uncertain. CDR1 is SGHAT and CDR2 is FQNNGV in the germline V gene. Trimming shortened V by 1 base and J by 4 bases, and 6 bases separated the two germline ends. The CDR3 covers 13 residues. This CDR3 reads CASSLVISDTQYF. The CDR3 coding sequence is TGTGCCAGCAGCTTAGTTATTTCAGATACGCAGTATTTT.

A single count supports this clone. The V gene is TRBV7-9, the J gene TRBJ1-1; weak D call: TRBD1 (5 bases). Germline CDR1 is SEHNR and CDR2 is FQNEAQ (reference sequence). V lost 5 bases and J 4 bases, leaving 17 bases between the germline ends. CDR3 length equals 15 residues. The CDR3 region is CASSPLTGGGTEAFF. CDR3 nucleotides: TGTGCCAGCAGCCCCCTAACGGGGGGAGGCACTGAAGCTTTCTTT. Complete variable domain (other parts from reference TRBV7-9 and TRBJ1-1): DTGVSQNPRHKITKRGQNVTFRCDPISEHNRLYWYRQTLGQGPEFLTYFQNEAQLEKSRLLSDRFSAERPKGSFSTLEIQRTEQGDSAMYLCASSPLTGGGTEAFFGQGTRLTVV.

The chain is built from TRBV29-1 and TRBJ2-7; 12 nucleotides match TRBD1. This CDR3 has 14 residues. Unmatched junction bases numbered 6, after V lost 3 bases and J lost 6 bases. Germline assignment: CDR1 SQVTM and CDR2 ANQGSEA. The CDR3: CSVEIGTGGREQYF. For the CDR3, the DNA is TGCAGCGTTGAGATCGGGACAGGGGGCCGCGAGCAGTACTTC.

The chain recombines TRBV7-2 with TRBJ2-2; 9 bases match TRBD2. V shed 7 bases and J 7 bases; nucleotides not matched to a gene: 10. The germline V gene has CDR1 SGHTA and CDR2 FQGNSA. The length of the CDR3 is 15 residues. CDR3 DNA: TGTGCCAGCACCCGGCTAGCGGGGCGCGACGGGGAGCTGTTTTTT. It encodes CASTRLAGRDGELFF.

The V call is TRBV6-4, the J call TRBJ2-7; 10 bases fit TRBD2. The CDR3 runs to 17 residues. Germline lookup yields CDR1 MRHNA and CDR2 SNTAGT. After removal of 0 bases from V and 5 bases from J, the junction contained 10 bases not matched to a gene. The CDR3 sequence: CASSDSTASGSVDEQYF. The CDR3 bases are TGTGCCAGCAGTGACTCGACGGCTAGCGGGAGTGTAGACGAGCAGTACTTC.

V gene TRBV7-2 combines with J gene TRBJ2-1, with unresolved D. This CDR3 comprises 14 residues. The germline V gene has CDR1 SGHTA and CDR2 FQGNSA. Trimming removed 5 bases at V and 0 bases at J, with 8 bases between. This chain's CDR3 is CASSPSLSYNEQFF. In DNA form, the CDR3 reads TGTGCCAGCAGCCCTTCCCTCTCCTACAATGAGCAGTTCTTC.

The V and J genes are TRBV5-1 and TRBJ1-1, with D possibly being TRBD1 (5 bases). Germline V gene data show CDR1 as SGHRS and CDR2 as YFSETQ. V lost 0 bases and J lost 0, with 15 bases in between. CDR3 length: 17 residues. Written as DNA, the CDR3 is TGCGCCAGCAGCTTGGCGTCCGGGGGGATCATGAACACTGAAGCTTTCTTT. Its protein is CASSLASGGIMNTEAFF.

V usage is TRBV27 and J usage is TRBJ2-5; no firm D call. Germline lookup yields CDR1 MNHEY and CDR2 SMNVEV (reference sequence). Trimming removed 6 bases from V and 4 bases from J, with 6 bases in between. The CDR3 consists of 11 residues. CDR3 DNA sequence: TGTGCCAGCAGGGCCAGAGAGACCCAGTACTTC. Translating it yields CASRARETQYF.

The rearrangement uses TRBV7-9 and TRBJ2-7, with a tentative D call TRBD2 (5 bases). Looked up from germline, CDR1 is SEHNR and CDR2 is FQNEAQ (reference sequence). V was shortened by 5 bases and J by 2 bases, with 16 bases between the two germline ends. The CDR3 length is 15 residues. The CDR3 DNA is TGTGCCAGCAGCAAAGATAGCGATTTTCCCTACGAGCAGTACTTC. Translating gives CASSKDSDFPYEQYF.

A note on this clone: The same CDR3 can be traced to other DNA sequences in this sample. This rearrangement joins TRBV28 to TRBJ1-1; D gene uncertain. Per germline, CDR1 MDHEN and CDR2 SYDVKM. The CDR3 has 10 amino acids. The ends were cut back, 3 bases at V and 8 bases at J, with 4 bases in the middle. The CDR3 region is CASSFGEAFF. In DNA, the CDR3 is TGTGCCAGCAGTTTCGGGGAAGCTTTCTTT.

The chain uses TRBV5-4 and TRBJ2-1, with unresolved D. Germline V gene sequence: CDR1 SGHNT, CDR2 YYREEE (reference sequence). The CDR3 runs to 19 residues. The V end was cut by 6 bases, the J end by 3 bases, with 28 bases between. This chain's CDR3 is CASMGPASRTQRNYNEQFF. The CDR3 region has the DNA TGTGCCAGCATGGGTCCCGCGAGCCGAACTCAACGGAACTACAATGAGCAGTTCTTC.

The chain links TRBV6-5 to TRBJ2-2, with D possibly matching TRBD1 (5 bases). The CDR3 extends over 14 amino acids. Trimming pared 2 bases from V and 4 bases from J, leaving 8 bases between. Germline CDR1 reads MNHEY; CDR2 reads SVGAGI. The CDR3 protein is CASSYDRTTGELFF. The DNA of the CDR3 is TGTGCCAGCAGTTACGACAGAACCACCGGGGAGCTGTTTTTT.

This chain joins TRBV6-5 and TRBJ2-7; D is perhaps TRBD1 (6 bases). CDR1 is MNHEY and CDR2 is SVGAGI in the germline V gene. The V and J ends lost 5 bases and 5 bases respectively, with 10 bases between them. The CDR3 is made up of 12 amino acids. The CDR3 sequence is CASSRNRDEQYF. For the CDR3, the DNA is TGTGCCAGCAGTCGCAACAGGGACGAGCAGTACTTC.

V gene TRBV5-1 combines with J gene TRBJ1-1, with D perhaps TRBD1 (6 bases). This CDR3 contains 15 residues. CDR1 and CDR2 from the germline V gene are SGHRS and YFSETQ. Trimming left V 1 base short and J 11 bases short, with 21 bases between. CDR3 sequence reads: CASSLYGTTSLRAFF. CDR3 DNA sequence: TGCGCCAGCAGCTTGTACGGGACAACCTCACTGAGGGCTTTCTTT.

This chain connects TRBV10-3 to TRBJ2-3, with 10 bases identical to TRBD2. The junction had 25 bases not matched to a gene; V was cut back by 4 bases and J by 6 bases. This CDR3 region has 21 residues. CDR1 and CDR2 (germline): ENHRY, SYGVKD. The chain's CDR3 is CAISAGSGRAFMPRQGDTQYF. As DNA, the CDR3 is TGTGCCATCAGTGCCGGAAGCGGGAGGGCCTTCATGCCACGACAAGGGGATACGCAGTATTTT.

The J gene is TRBJ2-5, the V gene TRBV10-2; maybe TRBD2 (5 bases). V lost 7 bases to trimming and J lost 2 bases, with 8 bases between them. This CDR3 is built from 12 residues. The V gene's germline CDR1 is WSHSY and CDR2 SAAADI. The CDR3 coding sequence is TGCGCCAGCAACTCGGGACAAGAGACCCAGTACTTC. Protein: CASNSGQETQYF.

The chain joins TRBV18 to TRBJ2-7; no clear D. V was trimmed by 4 bases and J by 7 bases, leaving 26 bases between them. CDR1 is KGHSH, CDR2 LQKENI, per germline. The CDR3 totals 17 residues. CDR3 sequence: CASSLLPALPGFIEQYF. The DNA for the CDR3 is TGTGCCAGCTCACTACTTCCTGCTCTTCCCGGGTTTATTGAGCAGTACTTC. Combining the CDR3 with reference TRBV18 and TRBJ2-7 gives the whole variable domain NAGVMQNPRHLVRRRGQEARLRCSPMKGHSHVYWYRQLPEEGLKFMVYLQKENIIDESGMPKERFSAEFPKEGPSILRIQQVVRGDSAAYFCASSLLPALPGFIEQYFGPGTRLTVT.

This sequence joins TRBV21-1 and TRBJ1-4; the D call TRBD1 from the table was never checked on the DNA. TRBV21-1 corresponds to a pseudogene. This CDR3 is built from 16 residues. CDR3 protein: CASSKEGRGEAEKLFF. The CDR3 DNA follows: TGTGCCAGCAGCAAAGAGGGCAGGGGGGAGGCTGAAAAACTGTTTTTT.

The genes are TRBV7-2 and TRBJ1-2, with D perhaps TRBD1 (6 bases). V was shortened by 1 base and J by 1 base, with 10 bases between the two germline ends. Germline loops: CDR1 SGHTA, CDR2 FQGNSA. CDR3 length equals 15 residues. Written as DNA, the CDR3 is TGTGCCAGCAGCTTAGGGACAGCCAATAACTATGGCTACACCTTC. This gives the protein CASSLGTANNYGYTF.

The chain combines TRBV27 with TRBJ2-5, with TRBD1 identical over 10 bases. J lost 5 bases, V lost 5 bases, and 11 bases had no gene match. The CDR3 loop spans 16 amino acids. The germline gives CDR1 MNHEY, CDR2 SMNVEV (reference sequence). CDR3 sequence reads: CASSPRQGAILETQYF. The CDR3, as DNA: TGTGCCAGCAGTCCTCGACAGGGGGCGATTTTGGAGACCCAGTACTTC.

J is TRBJ2-7 and V is TRBV7-2; 7 bases are a match to TRBD1. Looked up from germline, CDR1 is SGHTA and CDR2 is FQGNSA. The CDR3 length is 14 residues. V was clipped by 8 bases and J by 2 bases; unmatched bases: 9. For the CDR3, the DNA is TGTGCCAGCTTAAGGGTCCAGGGGGCCTACGAGCAGTACTTC. Residues: CASLRVQGAYEQYF.

The rearrangement links TRBV19 to TRBJ1-5; D is perhaps TRBD1 (6 bases). The CDR3 has 14 residues. Germline CDR1 LNHDA, CDR2 SQIVND (reference sequence). V dropped 3 bases and J dropped 5 bases, with 11 bases sitting between them. The CDR3 bases are TGTGCCAGTAGTATGCGGACAGCGGATCAGCCCCAGCATTTT. This gives the protein CASSMRTADQPQHF.

The chain couples TRBV5-1 to TRBJ2-1; possibly TRBD1 for D (5 bases). Germline CDR1 and CDR2: SGHRS and YFSETQ. Trimming took 0 bases from V and 5 from J, leaving 12 bases between them. The CDR3 covers 15 residues. The CDR3 sequence is CASSLAAGKHNEQFF. CDR3 nucleotide sequence: TGCGCCAGCAGCTTGGCTGCAGGGAAGCACAATGAGCAGTTCTTC.

The rearrangement links TRBV9 to TRBJ2-7, with 8 bases identical to TRBD2. Germline V gene data show CDR1 as SGDLS and CDR2 as YYNGEE. The CDR3 sequence is 17 residues long. With V trimmed by 3 bases and J by 0 bases, 11 bases remained unmatched. This chain's CDR3 is CASSAGVLAGHSYEQYF. The CDR3 DNA follows: TGTGCCAGCAGCGCCGGGGTCCTAGCGGGTCACTCCTACGAGCAGTACTTC.

Only one count was recorded for this clone. The chain uses TRBV7-6 and TRBJ2-1; TRBD2 matches at 7 bases. The J segment lost 2 bases and the V segment lost 5 bases, leaving 3 bases of the junction unmatched. The CDR3 loop spans 14 amino acids. Germline V CDR1 and CDR2: SGHVS, FNYEAQ. CDR3: CASSPSGAYNEQFF. In DNA, the CDR3 is TGTGCCAGCAGCCCCAGCGGGGCCTACAATGAGCAGTTCTTC.

The genes are TRBV6-5 and TRBJ1-4; no definite D call. The ends were cut back, 7 bases at V and 0 bases at J, with 12 bases in the middle. The CDR3 runs 15 residues. CDR1 and CDR2 from the germline V gene are MNHEY and SVGAGI. CDR3 coding DNA: TGTGCCAGCACCTTAAATGGAGCAACTAATGAAAAACTGTTTTTT. It specifies CASTLNGATNEKLFF.

The chain carries TRBV5-6 and TRBJ2-5; D is possibly TRBD2 (6 bases). CDR3 length: 15 residues. Germline V CDR1 and CDR2: SGHDT, YYEEEE. V shed 4 bases and J shed 3 bases, with 16 bases lying between them. Here the CDR3 DNA reads TGTGCCAGCAGCACCGGGACTTTGAGGGAAGAGACCCAGTACTTC. This codes for CASSTGTLREETQYF.